Listed below are T cell receptor beta chains from one sample, sequenced in a study of post-analysis software for immune sequencing data. TCRdb reprocessed the PCR reads via MiXCR and lists one record per CDR3 protein. The sample has under 650,000 distinct CDR3 sequences, around 47% seen once. Sequencing used blood. The receptors were sampled from a girl under 18 with multiple sclerosis. CDR3s include the opening cysteine and the closing phenylalanine or tryptophan. The order of the fields is J gene, V gene, CDR3 protein.

j_call: TRBJ2-7
v_call: TRBV5-1
cdr3_aa: CASSLTEYEQYF

j_call: TRBJ2-7
v_call: TRBV6-1
cdr3_aa: CASSEIRGAVDEQYF

j_call: TRBJ2-1
v_call: TRBV4-1
cdr3_aa: CASSPFLSSYNEQFF

j_call: TRBJ1-1
v_call: TRBV7-8
cdr3_aa: CASSWDRASGTEAFF

j_call: TRBJ2-1
v_call: TRBV5-1
cdr3_aa: CASSSGPAGEQFF

j_call: TRBJ2-1
v_call: TRBV6-1
cdr3_aa: CASSEVQDEQFF

j_call: TRBJ2-5
v_call: TRBV12-3/TRBV12-4
cdr3_aa: CASSLPTSFQETQYF

j_call: TRBJ2-7
v_call: TRBV20-1
cdr3_aa: CSARDLALGDYEQYF

j_call: TRBJ1-3
v_call: TRBV29-1
cdr3_aa: CSVRRGRGNTIYF

j_call: TRBJ1-1
v_call: TRBV29-1
cdr3_aa: CIGQLNTEAFF

j_call: TRBJ1-1
v_call: TRBV7-9
cdr3_aa: CASSFSGTGVNTEAFF

j_call: TRBJ2-7
v_call: TRBV20-1
cdr3_aa: CRADSSYEQYF

j_call: TRBJ1-2
v_call: TRBV18
cdr3_aa: CASSPRLGQGASRYGYTF

j_call: TRBJ2-5
v_call: TRBV20-1
cdr3_aa: CSARVPGQTQYF

j_call: TRBJ2-1
v_call: TRBV7-2
cdr3_aa: CASSLRQSSYNEQCF

j_call: TRBJ2-3
v_call: TRBV5-1
cdr3_aa: CASSLVEGRADTQYF

j_call: TRBJ2-7
v_call: TRBV6-6
cdr3_aa: CASSYSTYEQYF

j_call: TRBJ1-2
v_call: TRBV7-3
cdr3_aa: CASSYQGGSGYTF

j_call: NA
v_call: TRBV7-9
cdr3_aa: CASSPGLATSETQYF

j_call: TRBJ1-2
v_call: TRBV7-9
cdr3_aa: CASSLDGVREYYGYTF

j_call: TRBJ1-6
v_call: TRBV18
cdr3_aa: CASSPTFGGRESPLHF

j_call: TRBJ2-3
v_call: TRBV12-3/TRBV12-4
cdr3_aa: CASSSGTRTDTQYF

j_call: TRBJ2-7
v_call: TRBV20-1
cdr3_aa: CSARVAGLGSEQYF

j_call: TRBJ2-3
v_call: TRBV7-6
cdr3_aa: CASSSISGYDTQYF

j_call: TRBJ1-5
v_call: TRBV5-1
cdr3_aa: CASSLGYSNQPQHF

j_call: TRBJ1-4
v_call: TRBV29-1
cdr3_aa: CSVYDSEKLFF

j_call: TRBJ1-1
v_call: TRBV11-2
cdr3_aa: CASSYVSGTEAFF

j_call: TRBJ1-6
v_call: TRBV20-1
cdr3_aa: CSASGTGRYNSPLHF

j_call: TRBJ1-2
v_call: TRBV4-1
cdr3_aa: CASSRNWGQGDGYTF

j_call: TRBJ2-3
v_call: TRBV7-9
cdr3_aa: CAITDTQYF

j_call: TRBJ2-1
v_call: TRBV12-3/TRBV12-4
cdr3_aa: CASSLALAEQFF

j_call: TRBJ2-5
v_call: TRBV5-1
cdr3_aa: CASYRTSGQETQYF

j_call: TRBJ1-2
v_call: TRBV10-3
cdr3_aa: CAIRVISLGYGYTF

j_call: NA
v_call: TRBV27
cdr3_aa: CASSRAYDRVGDIQYF

j_call: TRBJ2-7
v_call: TRBV6-1
cdr3_aa: CASSGQEWSRYEQYF

j_call: TRBJ2-3
v_call: TRBV6-5
cdr3_aa: CASSGRGGDGTQYF

j_call: TRBJ2-1
v_call: TRBV6-5
cdr3_aa: CASAKGRNEQFF

j_call: TRBJ2-7
v_call: TRBV3-1
cdr3_aa: CASSQGSRDQRPYEQYF

j_call: TRBJ2-1
v_call: TRBV4-1
cdr3_aa: CASSQDWASGYNEQFF

j_call: TRBJ2-7
v_call: TRBV13
cdr3_aa: CASSPRGGDSYEQYF

j_call: TRBJ1-2
v_call: TRBV20-1
cdr3_aa: CSAVTGQSNYGYTF

j_call: TRBJ1-2
v_call: TRBV5-1
cdr3_aa: CASSSRGVAYGYTF

j_call: TRBJ1-2
v_call: TRBV5-1
cdr3_aa: CASSPTGTLGGYTF

j_call: TRBJ2-5
v_call: TRBV20-1
cdr3_aa: CSAIGGQGHAGGETQYF

j_call: TRBJ1-1
v_call: TRBV12-3/TRBV12-4
cdr3_aa: CASAQGGFEAFF

j_call: NA
v_call: TRBV20-1
cdr3_aa: CSANKAGIREQYF

j_call: TRBJ1-5
v_call: TRBV10-3
cdr3_aa: CATTGESGQPQHF

j_call: TRBJ1-6
v_call: TRBV6-2/TRBV6-3
cdr3_aa: CASSSREGSPLHF

j_call: TRBJ2-5
v_call: TRBV20-1
cdr3_aa: CSARDRTRETQYF

j_call: TRBJ2-7
v_call: TRBV4-2
cdr3_aa: CASRRLAFSYEQYF

j_call: TRBJ1-1
v_call: TRBV20-1
cdr3_aa: CSASRGQTEAFF

j_call: TRBJ2-5
v_call: TRBV6-5
cdr3_aa: CASSYGGVQETQYF

j_call: TRBJ2-3
v_call: TRBV6-5
cdr3_aa: CASSLFGGLTDTQYF